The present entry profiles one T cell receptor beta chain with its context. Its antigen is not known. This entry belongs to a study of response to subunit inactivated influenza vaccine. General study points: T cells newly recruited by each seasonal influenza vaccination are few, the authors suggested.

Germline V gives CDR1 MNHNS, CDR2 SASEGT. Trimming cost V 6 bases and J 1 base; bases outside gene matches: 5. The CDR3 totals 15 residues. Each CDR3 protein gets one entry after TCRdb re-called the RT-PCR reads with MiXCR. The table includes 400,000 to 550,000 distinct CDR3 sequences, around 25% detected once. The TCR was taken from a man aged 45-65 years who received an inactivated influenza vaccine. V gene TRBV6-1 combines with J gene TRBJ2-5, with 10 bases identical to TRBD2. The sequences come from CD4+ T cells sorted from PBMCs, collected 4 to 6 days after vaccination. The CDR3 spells CASRRTSGPQETQYF. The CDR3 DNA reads TGTGCCAGCAGGCGGACTAGCGGCCCCCAAGAGACCCAGTACTTC.